The clone carrying this T cell receptor (beta chain) showed up just a few times. The source of the sample is a study of blood T cell repertoires in COVID-19. In the study overall: COVID-19 samples from acute and convalescent phases originated in the United States, Italy and Spain. From T cells, B-cell-depleted T cells, or PBMCs came the material, which was cDNA or gDNA.

In the authors' methods: Nucleated cell number was recorded as an estimate derived from reference gene primer amplification. Repertoires were generated with immunoSEQ multiplex PCR, while TCRdb's copy carries only in-frame clones and drops some. Clonal size and the V and J genes are those of that table, whereas D and trimming came from the DNA. This sample yields about 69,000 clones, of which 65% to 90% are seen a single time; less than 3% belongs to the top ten. Unmatched junction bases numbered 15, after V lost 2 bases and J lost 0 bases. The CDR3 length is 19 residues. Germline CDR1 reads KGHSH; CDR2 reads LQKENI.

The sequencing input was peripheral blood. The J gene is TRBJ2-7, the V gene TRBV18, with 8 nucleotides matching TRBD1. This TCR was sampled from an elderly man with acute or convalescent COVID-19. CDR3 sequence (DNA): TGTGCCAGCTCACCAACCGTGGGCCAGGGGGCTTCTCCCTCCTACGAGCAGTACTTC. This sequence encodes CASSPTVGQGASPSYEQYF.